The count of the clone carrying this TCR beta chain is one. What it recognizes is unknown. It was with 60 Vbeta and 13 Jbeta primers that the PCR ran. Measured with immunoSEQ multiplex PCR; TCRdb has only the in-frame clones, and not every one. The sample records over 100,000 clones, more than 60% being singletons. The sample belongs to a study of cytomegalovirus exposure and HLA in healthy donors. Study summary: From some 190 million T cells, an earlier analysis saw 110 million or so unique TCR beta sequences.

The V end was cut by 7 bases, the J end by 2 bases, with 15 bases between. CDR1 and CDR2 from the germline V gene are LNHDA and SQIVND (reference sequence). The CDR3 runs to 15 residues. Points from the study as a whole: More than 15,000 TCR beta sequences were associated with HLA alleles at 0.05 false discovery rate in a later analysis. Reports described diagnosis of cytomegalovirus status by the classifier as highly specific and sensitive. Differences between HLA loci emerged in a later analysis of TCR association rates, with DRB1 most and HLA-C fewest.

The specimen sequenced was PBMCs. This chain joins TRBV19 and TRBJ1-5; tentative D call: TRBD1 (6 bases). This clonotype was sampled from a female donor in good health and CMV-seronegative. CDR3 DNA: TGTGCCAGTAAAACGACAGGAGACGGCAATCAGCCCCAGCATTTT. It codes for CASKTTGDGNQPQHF.